This TCR beta chain was identified in a study of cytomegalovirus exposure and HLA in healthy donors. Study overall: In an early release, HLA-typed donors contributed 90 million or so unique TCR sequences. Study conclusions and caveats: Later on, a genetic analysis was performed. It linked a missense variant in DCLRE1C with V- and J-gene trimming of TCR beta. The study flagged some 180 TCR beta chains as cytomegalovirus-associated.

In regard to this clone: The antigen is unknown.

Germline V CDR1 and CDR2: WNHNN, SYGVQD (reference sequence). This CDR3 region has 16 residues. V gave up 0 bases and J gave up 5 bases, with 16 bases separating them. This PCR relied on a set of 60 Vbeta primers and 13 Jbeta primers. Assay: immunoSEQ multiplex PCR; the TCRdb copy retains only in-frame clones and omits some. The sample carries roughly 130,000 clones, approximately 80% recorded once. This sequence joins TRBV10-1 and TRBJ1-1, with D perhaps TRBD1 (5 bases). Input material: PBMCs. This TCR came from a woman in her 40s in good health and CMV-seropositive. CDR3 residues: CASSESGREAKTEAFF. The CDR3 DNA reads TGCGCCAGCAGTGAGTCGGGACGGGAGGCAAAAACTGAAGCTTTCTTT.